This TCR beta chain appears in the sequencing data of a study of cytomegalovirus exposure and HLA in healthy donors. The PCR ran on 60 Vbeta and 13 Jbeta primers. Assay: immunoSEQ multiplex PCR; the TCRdb copy retains only in-frame clones and omits some. The sample yields a few hundred thousand clones, 81% seen once. The CDR3 has 12 residues. V lost 4 bases and J lost 5, with 7 bases in between. Looked up from germline, CDR1 is SGHNT and CDR2 is YYREEE (reference sequence). Each donor was nominally healthy when sampled (though unrecorded immune exposures were likely). What was sequenced was PBMCs. The receptor was isolated from a woman between 55 and 75 years old in good health and CMV-seropositive. The chain joins TRBV5-4 to TRBJ1-3; D is perhaps TRBD1 (6 bases). This chain's CDR3 is CASSQGRNTIYF. CDR3 DNA sequence: TGTGCCAGCAGCCAGGGGAGAAACACCATATATTTT.